The sequence of this TCR beta chain was determined in a study of T-cell memory formation after mild COVID-19 (dated by TCRdb to the early 2020s). Study-level background: TCR sequence clusters from the two donors were largely donor specific. The cohort was made up of two young adult volunteers, one female and one male, who were previously healthy. In two donors, T-cell clones that expanded and contracted after mild COVID-19 were tracked by sequencing TCRalpha and TCRbeta repertoires over time. Broader findings and caveats from the paper: SARS-CoV-2 specificity was not confirmed for the second-wave clones peaking on day 37. Contracting CD4+ clones were located mainly in the CM and EM memory subsets, whereas CD8+ clones were found to be enriched in EMRA. Balanced CD4/CD8 phenotypes were observed for clones contracting from day 15 to 85, whereas a bias towards CD4+ was observed for a second wave of clones expanding from day 15 to 37. Only a couple of mild cases were covered in the study, and larger cohorts including severe cases with pre-infection samples were considered necessary. Some responding clones were detected in pre-infection memory, suggesting pre-existing cross-reactive memory T cells joined the SARS-CoV-2 response.

There are 13 amino acids in the CDR3, from cysteine to phenylalanine inclusive. The entry retains the CDR3 DNA only, 39 bases that are in frame from base 1. The germline V gene supplies CDR1 SNHLY and CDR2 FYNNEI. The V end loses 7 bases and the J end loses 0 bases, and a stretch of 10 bases separates them. This clonotype appeared a few times. Its recognized antigen is unknown. Within one base of it there is no much larger clone, and no base qualities were kept. Sequencing was carried out with an Illumina NovaSeq 6000. TCRalpha and TCRbeta cDNA libraries were built by 5'RACE with constant-segment primers, adding sample barcodes and unique molecular identifiers. Trizol reagent was used to extract RNA from every sample. Amplification of the libraries took two PCR steps, and the second step added a second sample barcode plus Illumina TruSeq adapters. Libraries were sequenced on an Illumina NovaSeq with 2 x 150 bp paired-end reads. Regarding the original processing steps: With migec v1.2.7, reads were demultiplexed and then collapsed into UMI-guided consensus sequences. Using mixcr v2.1.11, the UMI consensuses were aligned to TRA and TRB V and J templates and assembled into clonotypes. A clonotype was counted as expanded or contracted only when both edgeR and NoisET called the clonotype significant, with the noise models trained on biological replicates. For edgeR calls, the thresholds were a false discovery rate-adjusted p below 0.01 and a log2 fold-change of 1. As an exploratory analysis of dynamics, max-normalized trajectories of the 1000 most abundant clonotypes were examined with PCA combined with hierarchical clustering. Each responding clone was given a CD4 or CD8 phenotype based on the CD4+ and CD8+ repertoires, which had been sequenced separately. Using fastp at Q25 and MiXCR, TCRdb reprocessed the public reads and kept productive beta chains. CDR3 protein duplicates are merged, each entry listing the most common genes and DNA. The V and J calls and clone size are TCRdb's, not the authors'. This sample gives 300,000 to 400,000 distinct CDR3 sequences in total; approximately 21% of them show up just once. The ten biggest clones cover around 13% of the sample.

Ficoll-Paque density gradient centrifugation was used to isolate PBMCs. This receptor was obtained from an adult woman who had mild COVID-19 (a few samples of this study predate the infection). The sample titles of this study are shuffled in the database, so cell type and time point are left out; the donor was told from shared clones. This chain is built from TRBV2 and TRBJ2-7; the D segment cannot be called with confidence. The sample taken for sequencing was PBMCs or a T cell subset sorted from them (not recorded which). CDR3 reads: CASTRGDSYEQYF. The DNA sequence is as follows: TGTGCCAGCACCCGCGGAGACTCCTACGAGCAGTACTTC.